The entry below gives a single T cell receptor beta chain sequence along with its context. This clone was found a few times. The target of this receptor is not known. Base qualities are not recorded, but no much larger clone differs from it by a single base. The data were obtained in a study of control samples from healthy donors and cancer patients (TCRdb year 2020). CDR3 length: 18 amino acids, cysteine to phenylalanine. Only the CDR3 region is kept as DNA, spanning 54 bases read in frame from base 1. In the germline V gene (reference sequence), CDR1 corresponds to LNHDA and CDR2 to SQIVND. Relative to germline, V is missing 3 bases and J is missing 8 bases, with 16 bases of the junction outside any gene match. Library construction relied on the immunoSEQ multiplex PCR assay. Imported from immuneACCESS, the table was reduced by TCRdb to in-frame sequences with V and J called. These copies leave out some clones; in studies compared against another copy, an unresolved V gene accounts for under half, and the cause of the remainder is not known. Counted in this sample were some 140,000 clones; around 85% of them appeared once. The ten largest account for roughly 8.7% of the sample.

The sequence came from a woman aged 25 to 39 in good health. The sequence joins TRBV19 to TRBJ2-2; 9 middle bases align to TRBD2. The sample comprised blood. The CDR3 region reads CASSIQSFGLAGRGELFF. The DNA sequence is given as TGTGCCAGTAGTATTCAAAGCTTTGGGCTAGCGGGAAGAGGGGAGCTGTTTTTT.